This paragraph reports one T cell receptor beta chain. From germline, CDR1 is LGHNT and CDR2 FRNRAP. Trimming left V 2 bases short and J 0 bases short, with 2 bases between. CDR3 length: 14 residues. The data originate from a study of blood T cell repertoires in COVID-19. About the research overall: The samples span acute and convalescent COVID-19 from the United States, Italy and Spain.

Authors' methods: Estimates of nucleated cell counts were drawn from the amplification of reference gene primers. Data came from immunoSEQ multiplex PCR; TCRdb stores just in-frame clones and leaves some out. That table supplies the V and J calls and clone size; D and trimming were determined from the DNA. The data show over 45,000 clones, 81% seen once. This TCR was sampled from an elderly woman with active or convalescent COVID-19. This chain uses TRBV12-5 with TRBJ2-6; no clear D. Sequencing was done on a sample of peripheral blood. The chain's CDR3 is CASGLYSGANVLTF. The CDR3 DNA follows: TGTGCTAGTGGTTTGTACTCTGGGGCCAACGTCCTGACTTTC.